Presented here are 10 T cell receptor beta chains from one specimen sequenced in a study of T cell responses to AZD1222 COVID-19 vaccine. The method was immunoSEQ multiplex PCR; TCRdb's version includes in-frame clones alone and lacks a portion of them. The table lists fewer than 300,000 clones, roughly 93% of them singletons. The material sequenced was peripheral blood, taken on day 0 of AZD1222 vaccination. The receptors were gathered from an adult in good health.

The V gene is TRBV28, the J gene TRBJ2-1; TRBD2 matches at 9 bases. This CDR3 is built from 13 residues. Trimming removed 10 bases from V and 5 bases from J; junction bases left unmatched: 6. Germline V CDR1 and CDR2: MDHEN, SYDVKM. CDR3 sequence: CATRAGGHNEQFF. CDR3 in DNA: TGTGCCACCAGAGCGGGGGGCCACAATGAGCAGTTCTTC.

This chain uses TRBV27 with TRBJ2-7; 9 nucleotides line up with TRBD1. Germline loops: CDR1 MNHEY, CDR2 SMNVEV (reference sequence). The J segment lost 7 bases and the V segment lost 4 bases, leaving 17 bases of the junction unmatched. CDR3 length: 17 amino acids. CDR3 in amino acids: CASSSGSNTGGWREQYF. CDR3 sequence (DNA): TGTGCCAGCAGTTCAGGATCAAACACAGGGGGCTGGAGGGAGCAGTACTTC.

The chain combines TRBV24-1 with TRBJ1-4, with D perhaps TRBD1 (5 bases). The CDR3 loop spans 16 amino acids. V was pared by 2 bases and J by 3 bases, with 12 bases between. Germline V CDR1 and CDR2: KGHDR, SFDVKD. This CDR3 reads CATSDSGGPANEKLFF. In DNA, the CDR3 is TGTGCCACCAGTGATTCTGGGGGTCCGGCTAATGAAAAACTGTTTTTT.

The V and J genes are TRBV4-3 and TRBJ2-1; 12 bases align to TRBD2. Trimming at V came to 0 bases and at J to 2 bases, leaving 5 bases not matched to a gene. This CDR3 comprises 18 residues. Per the germline V gene, CDR1 is LGHNA and CDR2 is YSLEER. This CDR3 reads CASSQDTSGRPPYNEQFF. The CDR3 nucleotides read TGCGCCAGCAGCCAAGATACTAGCGGGAGGCCCCCCTACAATGAGCAGTTCTTC.

The chain couples TRBV15 to TRBJ1-4; 9 bases are shared with TRBD1. The V gene's germline CDR1 is LNHNV and CDR2 YYDKDF (reference sequence). V was clipped by 0 bases and J by 11 bases; unmatched bases: 13. The length of the CDR3 is 17 residues. The CDR3 protein is CATSRDPSGTGTGKLFF. For the CDR3, the DNA is TGTGCCACCAGCAGAGACCCTTCCGGGACAGGGACGGGGAAACTGTTTTTT.

The chain is built from TRBV28 and TRBJ1-4, with D perhaps TRBD1 (6 bases). With 4 bases removed from V and 4 bases from J, the gap between germline ends came to 13 bases. The CDR3 is 15 residues long. Germline assignment: CDR1 MDHEN and CDR2 SYDVKM. This CDR3 reads CASSSGGGLNEKLFF. The CDR3 nucleotides read TGTGCCAGCAGTTCGGGGGGCGGGCTTAATGAAAAACTGTTTTTT.

This chain links TRBV13 with TRBJ2-7; D ambiguous. Between the trimmed V and J ends, which lost 5 bases and 5 bases, there was a span of 7 bases. Germline values: CDR1 PRHDT, CDR2 FYEKMQ (reference sequence). The length of the CDR3 is 11 residues. CDR3 in amino acids: CASSSRDEQYF. In DNA, the CDR3 is TGTGCCAGCAGCAGCAGAGACGAGCAGTACTTC.

The gene calls are TRBV6-6 and TRBJ2-1, with D tentatively TRBD2 (5 bases). From germline, CDR1 is MNHNY and CDR2 SVGAGI (reference sequence). CDR3 length: 12 amino acids. V was trimmed by 4 bases and J by 9 bases, leaving 10 bases between them. The CDR3, as DNA: TGTGCCAGCAGTTTCCCGGCGGGTGAGCAGTTCTTC. Its translation: CASSFPAGEQFF.

The chain couples TRBV5-8 to TRBJ1-2, with TRBD1 matching over 7 bases. This CDR3 is 13 amino acids long. Germline CDR1 is SGHTS and CDR2 is YDEGEE. The V and J ends lost 2 bases and 8 bases, in that order; junction bases with no gene match: 6. CDR3 in DNA: TGTGCCAGCAGCTTCGACAGGGAGTACGGCTACACCTTC. Translated: CASSFDREYGYTF.

V gene TRBV9 combines with J gene TRBJ2-1; 11 positions agree with TRBD2. V shed 0 bases and J 4 bases; nucleotides not matched to a gene: 3. The CDR3 runs 16 residues. Germline V gene sequence: CDR1 SGDLS, CDR2 YYNGEE. The CDR3 reads CASSVVASGGYNEQFF. CDR3 sequence (DNA): TGTGCCAGCAGCGTAGTGGCTAGCGGGGGGTACAATGAGCAGTTCTTC.